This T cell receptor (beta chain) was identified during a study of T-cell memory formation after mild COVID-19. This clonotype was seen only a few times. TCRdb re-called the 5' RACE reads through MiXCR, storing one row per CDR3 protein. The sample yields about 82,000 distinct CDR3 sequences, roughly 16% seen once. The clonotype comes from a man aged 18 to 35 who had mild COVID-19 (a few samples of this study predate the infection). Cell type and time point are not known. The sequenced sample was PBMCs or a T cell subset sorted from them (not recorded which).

The CDR3 reads CATSRGQTYGYTF. The CDR3 DNA reads TGTGCCACCAGCAGGGGACAGACCTATGGCTACACCTTC. The genes are TRBV15 and TRBJ1-2; TRBD1 matches 7 bases. The CDR3 totals 13 residues. Germline V lookup: CDR1 LNHNV, CDR2 YYDKDF (reference sequence). V trimming: 3 bases; J trimming: 4 bases; junction bases outside the gene matches: 2.